Here is one T cell receptor beta chain with its context. Its antigen remains unknown. This specimen comes from a study of T cells in Graves' hyperthyroidism and ophthalmopathy. RNA transcripts were the template for amplifying TCR beta CDR3 regions. HTBI primers were the set used in a first-round RT-PCR of the TCR CDR3. MiXCR, applied by TCRdb to the multiplex PCR reads, yields one record per CDR3 protein. The table includes about 640,000 distinct CDR3 sequences, 45% detected once. Patients were excluded because of uncontrolled infection, other autoimmune disease, pregnancy or lactation. Findings and caveats of the study: Most thyroid clonotypes expanded above 0.001 appeared in blood too. Before onset, by a median of around six months, the model predicted ophthalmopathy. A model of 13 V-J pairs discriminated ophthalmopathy from stable hyperthyroidism.

V was clipped by 3 bases and J by 4 bases; unmatched bases: 8. The germline gives CDR1 ENHRY, CDR2 SYGVKD. CDR3 length: 18 residues. This chain uses TRBV10-3 with TRBJ2-2; the match to TRBD2 covers 13 bases. The sequencing input was peripheral blood or thyroid tissue (not recorded which). The TCR was taken from an adult man with Graves' disease, either hyperthyroidism or ophthalmopathy (not recorded which). In DNA form, the CDR3 reads TGTGCCATCAGTGACCCCGGACTAGCGGGAGTGGGCACCGGGGAGCTGTTTTTT. This codes for CAISDPGLAGVGTGELFF.